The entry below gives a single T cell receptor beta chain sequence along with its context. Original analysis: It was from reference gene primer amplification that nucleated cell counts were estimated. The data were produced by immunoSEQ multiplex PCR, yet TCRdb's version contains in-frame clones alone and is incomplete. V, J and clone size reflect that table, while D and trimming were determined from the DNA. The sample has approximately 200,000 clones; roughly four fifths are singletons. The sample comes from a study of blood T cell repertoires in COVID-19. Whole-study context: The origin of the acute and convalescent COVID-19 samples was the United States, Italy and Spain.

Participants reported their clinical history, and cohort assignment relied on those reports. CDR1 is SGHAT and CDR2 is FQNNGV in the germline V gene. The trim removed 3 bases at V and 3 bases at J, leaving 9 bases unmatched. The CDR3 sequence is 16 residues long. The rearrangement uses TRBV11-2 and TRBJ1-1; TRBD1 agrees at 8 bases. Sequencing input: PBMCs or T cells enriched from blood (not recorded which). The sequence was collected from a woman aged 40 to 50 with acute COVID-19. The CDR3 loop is CASSFARTGPDTEAFF. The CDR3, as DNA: TGTGCCAGCAGCTTTGCCCGGACAGGGCCGGACACTGAAGCTTTCTTT.